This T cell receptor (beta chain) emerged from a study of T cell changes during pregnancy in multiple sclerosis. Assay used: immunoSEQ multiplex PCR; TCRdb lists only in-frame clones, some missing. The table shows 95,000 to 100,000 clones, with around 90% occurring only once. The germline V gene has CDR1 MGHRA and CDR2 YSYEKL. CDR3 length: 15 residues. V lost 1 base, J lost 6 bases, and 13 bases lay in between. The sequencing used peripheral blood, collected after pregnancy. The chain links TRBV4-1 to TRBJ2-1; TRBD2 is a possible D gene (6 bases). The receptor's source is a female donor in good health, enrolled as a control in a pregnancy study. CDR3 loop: CASSQGRESRNEQFF. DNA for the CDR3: TGCGCCAGCAGCCAAGGACGGGAGAGTCGCAATGAGCAGTTCTTC.